Below, one TCR beta chain is given with its context. This sample was taken from a study of OX40 agonist ivuxolimab in advanced cancers. Sequencing was performed with immunoSEQ multiplex PCR; in TCRdb, only in-frame clones are kept and a portion is missing. The data hold about 71,000 clones, with approximately 94% observed a single time. There are 14 residues in the CDR3. The germline V gene encodes CDR1 MGHRA and CDR2 YSYEKL. Trimming shortened V by 6 bases and J by 3 bases, and 15 bases separated the two germline ends. This receptor was taken from an adult with an advanced solid tumor such as melanoma, head and neck, liver or kidney cancer. This chain uses TRBV4-1 with TRBJ2-7; unclear D gene. Here the sequenced sample was CD4+ or CD8+ T cells sorted from blood, taken in a trial of the OX40 agonist ivuxolimab. CDR3 protein: CASRAIGKGYEQYF. The CDR3 nucleotides read TGCGCCAGCAGAGCGATAGGGAAAGGCTACGAGCAGTACTTC.